This TCR beta chain comes out of a study of cytomegalovirus exposure and HLA in healthy donors. This clone has just a few counts. The PCR ran on 60 Vbeta and 13 Jbeta primers. Data came from immunoSEQ multiplex PCR; TCRdb stores just in-frame clones and leaves some out. The sample lists 140,000 or so clones, around 10% occurring once. Trimming shortened V by 7 bases and J by 0 bases, and 10 bases separated the two germline ends. Per germline, CDR1 SQVTM and CDR2 ANQGSEA. The CDR3 totals 12 residues. Source material: PBMCs. The chain is built from TRBV29-1 and TRBJ2-7; no reliable D call. This receptor was taken from a male donor in good health and CMV-seronegative. The CDR3 nucleotides read TGCAGCGGCCCAGTGTCCTCCTACGAGCAGTACTTC. It is translated as CSGPVSSYEQYF.